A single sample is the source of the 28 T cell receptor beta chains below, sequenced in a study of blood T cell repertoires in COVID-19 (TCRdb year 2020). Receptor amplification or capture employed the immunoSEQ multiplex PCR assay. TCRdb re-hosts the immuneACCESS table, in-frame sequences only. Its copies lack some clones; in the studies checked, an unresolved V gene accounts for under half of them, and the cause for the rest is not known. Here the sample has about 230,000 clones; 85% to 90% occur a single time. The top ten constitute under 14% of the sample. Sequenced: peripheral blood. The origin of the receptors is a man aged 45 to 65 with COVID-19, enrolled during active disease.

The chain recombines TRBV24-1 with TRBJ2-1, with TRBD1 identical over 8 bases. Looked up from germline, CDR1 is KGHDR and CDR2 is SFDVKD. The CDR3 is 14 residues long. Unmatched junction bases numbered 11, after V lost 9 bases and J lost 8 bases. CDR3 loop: CATERTGTVDEQFF. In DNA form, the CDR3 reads TGTGCCACCGAAAGGACAGGGACGGTGGATGAGCAGTTCTTC.

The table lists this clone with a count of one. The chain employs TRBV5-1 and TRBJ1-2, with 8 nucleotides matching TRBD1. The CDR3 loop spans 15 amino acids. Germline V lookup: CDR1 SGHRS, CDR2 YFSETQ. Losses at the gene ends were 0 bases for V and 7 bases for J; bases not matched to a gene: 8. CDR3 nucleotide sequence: TGCGCCAGCAGCTTGGGGTATGGGACAGGTTTTGGCTACACCTTC. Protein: CASSLGYGTGFGYTF. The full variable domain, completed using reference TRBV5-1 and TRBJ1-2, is KAGVTQTPRYLIKTRGQQVTLSCSPISGHRSVSWYQQTPGQGLQFLFEYFSETQRNKGNFPGRFSGRQFSNSRSEMNVSTLELGDSALYLCASSLGYGTGFGYTFGSGTRLTVV.

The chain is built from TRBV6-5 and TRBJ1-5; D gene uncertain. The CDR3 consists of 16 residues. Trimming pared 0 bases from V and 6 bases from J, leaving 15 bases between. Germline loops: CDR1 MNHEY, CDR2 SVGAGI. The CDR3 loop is CASSYSRVFRGQPQHF. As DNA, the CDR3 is TGTGCCAGCAGTTACTCAAGGGTGTTTCGGGGTCAGCCCCAGCATTTT.

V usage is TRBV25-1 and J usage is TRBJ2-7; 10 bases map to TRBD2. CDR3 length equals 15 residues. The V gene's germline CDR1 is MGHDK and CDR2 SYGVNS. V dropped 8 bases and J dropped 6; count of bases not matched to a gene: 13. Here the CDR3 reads CASPTSGGGYGEQYF. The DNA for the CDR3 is TGTGCCAGCCCAACAAGCGGGGGGGGTTATGGCGAGCAGTACTTC.

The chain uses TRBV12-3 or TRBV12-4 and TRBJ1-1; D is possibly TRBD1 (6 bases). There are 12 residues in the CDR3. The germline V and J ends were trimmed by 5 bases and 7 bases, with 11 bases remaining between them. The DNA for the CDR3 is TGTGCCAGCAGTCTCAACAGGGTTGAAGCTTTCTTT. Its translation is CASSLNRVEAFF.

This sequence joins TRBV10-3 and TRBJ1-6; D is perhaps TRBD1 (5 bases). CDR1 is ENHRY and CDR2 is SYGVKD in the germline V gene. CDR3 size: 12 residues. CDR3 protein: CASRAADSPLHF. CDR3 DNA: TGTGCTTCCAGGGCGGCGGATTCACCCCTCCACTTT.

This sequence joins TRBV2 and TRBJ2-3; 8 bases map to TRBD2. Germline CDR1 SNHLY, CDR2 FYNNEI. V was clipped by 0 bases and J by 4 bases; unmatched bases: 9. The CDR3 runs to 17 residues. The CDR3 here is CASSEALAGIVADTQYF. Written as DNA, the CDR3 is TGTGCCAGCAGTGAAGCCTTAGCGGGGATAGTAGCAGATACGCAGTATTTT.

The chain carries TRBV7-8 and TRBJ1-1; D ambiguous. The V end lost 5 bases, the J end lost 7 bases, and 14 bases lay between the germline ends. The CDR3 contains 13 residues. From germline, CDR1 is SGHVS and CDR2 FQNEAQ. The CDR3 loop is CASSPFRGIEAFF. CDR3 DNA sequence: TGTGCCAGCAGCCCGTTTCGGGGAATTGAAGCTTTCTTT.

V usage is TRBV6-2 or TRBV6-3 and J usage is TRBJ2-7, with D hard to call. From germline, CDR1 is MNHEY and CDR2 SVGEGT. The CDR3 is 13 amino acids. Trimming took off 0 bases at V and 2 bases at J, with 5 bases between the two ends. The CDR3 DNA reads TGTGCCAGCAGTTACTCCGGAGCCTACGAGCAGTACTTC. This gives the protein CASSYSGAYEQYF.

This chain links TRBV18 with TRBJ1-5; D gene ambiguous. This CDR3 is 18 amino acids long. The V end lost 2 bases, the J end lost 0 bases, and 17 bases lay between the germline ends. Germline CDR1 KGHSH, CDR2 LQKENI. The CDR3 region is CASSPTRRARGSNQPQHF. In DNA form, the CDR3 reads TGTGCCAGCTCACCAACCAGACGGGCTCGGGGTAGCAATCAGCCCCAGCATTTT.

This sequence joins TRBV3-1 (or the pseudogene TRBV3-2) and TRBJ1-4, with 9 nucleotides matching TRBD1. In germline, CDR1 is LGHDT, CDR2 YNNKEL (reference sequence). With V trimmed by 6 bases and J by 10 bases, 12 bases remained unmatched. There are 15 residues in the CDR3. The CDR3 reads CASSPSLGTGRKLFF. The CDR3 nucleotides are TGTGCCAGCAGTCCGTCTCTGGGGACAGGGAGAAAACTGTTTTTT.

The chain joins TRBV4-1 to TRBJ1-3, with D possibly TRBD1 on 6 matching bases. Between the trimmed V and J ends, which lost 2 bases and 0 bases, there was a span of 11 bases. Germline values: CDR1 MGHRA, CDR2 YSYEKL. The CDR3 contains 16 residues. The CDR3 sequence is CASSQSTGNSGNTIYF. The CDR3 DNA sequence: TGCGCCAGCAGCCAATCAACAGGGAACTCTGGAAACACCATATATTTT.

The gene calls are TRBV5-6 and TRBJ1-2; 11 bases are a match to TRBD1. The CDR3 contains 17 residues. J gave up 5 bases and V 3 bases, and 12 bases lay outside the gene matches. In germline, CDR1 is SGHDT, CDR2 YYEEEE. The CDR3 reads CASSWGQGGKPPYGYTF. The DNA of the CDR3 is TGTGCCAGCAGCTGGGGACAGGGGGGCAAACCCCCATATGGCTACACCTTC.

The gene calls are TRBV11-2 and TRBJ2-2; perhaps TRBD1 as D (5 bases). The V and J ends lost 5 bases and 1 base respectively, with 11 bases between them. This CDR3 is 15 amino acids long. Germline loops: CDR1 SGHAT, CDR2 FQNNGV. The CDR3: CASSPLGQNTGELFF. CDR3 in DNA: TGTGCCAGCAGCCCCCTCGGACAGAACACCGGGGAGCTGTTTTTT.

The CDR3 DNA follows: TGTGCCAGCAGCTCCGACAGAAGTGACGCTTTCTTT. It encodes CASSSDRSDAFF. The chain recombines TRBV7-9 with TRBJ1-1; tentatively, D is TRBD1 (5 bases). In germline, CDR1 is SEHNR, CDR2 FQNEAQ (reference sequence). V lost 4 bases and J lost 11, with 14 bases in between. CDR3 size: 12 residues. Looking up the rest from reference TRBV7-9 and TRBJ1-1 gives the full variable domain: DTGVSQNPRHKITKRGQNVTFRCDPISEHNRLYWYRQTLGQGPEFLTYFQNEAQLEKSRLLSDRFSAERPKGSFSTLEIQRTEQGDSAMYLCASSSDRSDAFFGQGTRLTVV.

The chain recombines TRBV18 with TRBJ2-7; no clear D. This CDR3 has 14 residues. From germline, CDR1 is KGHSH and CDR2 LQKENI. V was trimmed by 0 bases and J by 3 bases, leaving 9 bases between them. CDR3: CASSPPHDFYEQYF. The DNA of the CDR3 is TGTGCCAGCTCACCACCTCATGACTTCTACGAGCAGTACTTC.

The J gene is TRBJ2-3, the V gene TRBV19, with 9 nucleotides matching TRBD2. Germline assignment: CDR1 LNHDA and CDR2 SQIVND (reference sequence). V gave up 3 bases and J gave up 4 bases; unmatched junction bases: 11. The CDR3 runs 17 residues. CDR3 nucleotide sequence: TGTGCCAGTAGTATCCAAGCCGGCGGGGGGGCCTCAGATACGCAGTATTTT. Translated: CASSIQAGGGASDTQYF.

This CDR3 is CASSYGAGGAVETQYF. CDR3 nucleotides: TGTGCCAGCAGTTACGGGGCAGGGGGCGCGGTGGAGACCCAGTACTTC. The gene calls are TRBV6-2 or TRBV6-3 and TRBJ2-5, with 8 positions matching TRBD1. Germline V lookup: CDR1 MNHEY, CDR2 SVGEGT. V lost 2 bases and J lost 5; bases outside the gene matches: 10. The CDR3 is 16 residues long.

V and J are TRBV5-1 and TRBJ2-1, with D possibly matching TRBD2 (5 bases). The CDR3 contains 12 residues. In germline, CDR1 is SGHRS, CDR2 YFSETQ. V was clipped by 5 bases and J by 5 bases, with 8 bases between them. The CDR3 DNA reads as TGCGCCAGCAGGACTAACGACAATGAGCAGTTCTTC. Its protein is CASRTNDNEQFF.

Written as DNA, the CDR3 is TGTGCCAGCAGCCCCTACCGAGAGGGGGCGAGTCAGCCCCAGCATTTT. It yields the protein CASSPYREGASQPQHF. V and J are TRBV28 and TRBJ1-5, with 7 bases fitting TRBD1. The CDR3 runs 16 residues. Trimming at V came to 6 bases and at J to 6 bases, leaving 14 bases not matched to a gene. The V gene's germline CDR1 is MDHEN and CDR2 SYDVKM.

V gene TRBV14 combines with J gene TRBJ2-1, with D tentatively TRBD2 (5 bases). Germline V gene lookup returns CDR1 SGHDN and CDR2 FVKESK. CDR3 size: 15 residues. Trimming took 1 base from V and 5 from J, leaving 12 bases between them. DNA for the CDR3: TGTGCCAGCAGCCAAGTTAAAGGGAGACACAATGAGCAGTTCTTC. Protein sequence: CASSQVKGRHNEQFF.

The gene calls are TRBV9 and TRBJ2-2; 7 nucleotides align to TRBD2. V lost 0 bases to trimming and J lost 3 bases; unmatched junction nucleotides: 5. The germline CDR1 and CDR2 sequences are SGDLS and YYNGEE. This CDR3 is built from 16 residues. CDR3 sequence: CASSVGSSGYTGELFF. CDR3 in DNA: TGTGCCAGCAGCGTAGGTTCTAGCGGTTACACCGGGGAGCTGTTTTTT.

Here the CDR3 DNA reads TGTGCCAGCAGTATTCAAGTGGGGCCCACCACCGGGGAGCTGTTTTTT. Translating it yields CASSIQVGPTTGELFF. The chain uses TRBV27 and TRBJ2-2; D is perhaps TRBD1 (5 bases). V dropped 5 bases and J dropped 4 bases, with 17 bases sitting between them. The CDR3 sequence is 16 residues long. In germline, CDR1 is MNHEY, CDR2 SMNVEV (reference sequence).

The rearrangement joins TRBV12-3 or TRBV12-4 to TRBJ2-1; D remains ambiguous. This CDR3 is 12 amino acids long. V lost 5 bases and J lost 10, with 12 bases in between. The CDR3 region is CASSLPIGEQFF. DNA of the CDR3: TGTGCCAGCAGTCTTCCTATCGGGGAGCAGTTCTTC.

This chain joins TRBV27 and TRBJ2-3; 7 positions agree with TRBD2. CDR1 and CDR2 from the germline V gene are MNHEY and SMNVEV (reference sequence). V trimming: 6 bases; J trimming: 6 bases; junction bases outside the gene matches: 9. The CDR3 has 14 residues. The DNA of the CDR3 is TGTGCCAGCAGGTATAGTAGCGGGCCGGATACGCAGTATTTT. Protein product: CASRYSSGPDTQYF.

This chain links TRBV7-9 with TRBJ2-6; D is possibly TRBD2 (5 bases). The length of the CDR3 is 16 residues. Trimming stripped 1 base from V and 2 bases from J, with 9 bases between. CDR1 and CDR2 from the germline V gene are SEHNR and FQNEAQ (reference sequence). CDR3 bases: TGTGCCAGCAGCTTAGTCGGGAATCCTGGGGCCAACGTCCTGACTTTC. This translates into CASSLVGNPGANVLTF. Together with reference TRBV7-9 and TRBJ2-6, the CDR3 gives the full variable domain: DTGVSQNPRHKITKRGQNVTFRCDPISEHNRLYWYRQTLGQGPEFLTYFQNEAQLEKSRLLSDRFSAERPKGSFSTLEIQRTEQGDSAMYLCASSLVGNPGANVLTFGAGSRLTVL.

The CDR3 nucleotides are TGTGCCAGCAGCCAGACACGACCAAATGAAAAACTGTTTTTT. It specifies CASSQTRPNEKLFF. This chain links TRBV5-5 with TRBJ1-4; no reliable D call. Trimming shortened V by 4 bases and J by 5 bases, and 12 bases separated the two germline ends. The CDR3 spans 14 residues. CDR1 SGHKS and CDR2 YYEKEE come from the germline V gene (reference sequence).

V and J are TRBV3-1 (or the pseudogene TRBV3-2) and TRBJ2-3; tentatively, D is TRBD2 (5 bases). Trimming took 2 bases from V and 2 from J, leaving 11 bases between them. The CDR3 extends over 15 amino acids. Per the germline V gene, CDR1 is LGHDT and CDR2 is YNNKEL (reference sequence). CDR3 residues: CASSQNLANTDTQYF. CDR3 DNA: TGTGCCAGCAGCCAAAACCTAGCAAACACAGATACGCAGTATTTT.